Listed below are T cell receptor beta chains from one sample, sequenced in a study of blood T cell repertoires in COVID-19. Generated by immunoSEQ multiplex PCR, the TCRdb table keeps only in-frame clones and is missing some. The data hold tens of thousands of clones, with under 90% observed a single time. The material sequenced was peripheral blood. Receptors were obtained from a woman older than 75 with COVID-19, enrolled during active disease. Both conserved end residues are part of each CDR3. D genes are given only for firm matches. Clone size is given for some rows only: seen once, a few or many times, or a class if the clone is expanded.

V	size	J	D	DNA	CDR3
TRBV4-1	.	TRBJ1-1	TRBD1	TGCGCCAGCCTCCGGGACAGGGGGTATACTGAAGCTTTCTTT	CASLRDRGYTEAFF
TRBV5-1	.	TRBJ2-7	TRBD1	TGCGCCAGCAGCCTGTGGACAGGACCCTACGAGCAGTACTTC	CASSLWTGPYEQYF
TRBV6-1	few	TRBJ2-2	TRBD2	TGTGCCAGCAGTGAAAGGGGTAGCGGGAGAACCGGGGAGCTGTTTTTT	CASSERGSGRTGELFF
TRBV19	.	TRBJ1-6	.	TGTGCCAGTAGTATGGGGGGGGCCGCGAATTCACCCCTCCACTTT	CASSMGGAANSPLHF
TRBV5-1	.	TRBJ1-2	.	TGCGCCAGCGCGCGGGAGGGGAACTATGGCTACACCTTC	CASAREGNYGYTF
TRBV4-1	.	TRBJ1-1	.	TGCGCCAGCAGCCAAGAATGGAGGAACACTGAAGCTTTCTTT	CASSQEWRNTEAFF
TRBV29-1	.	TRBJ1-2	TRBD1	TGCAGCGTTGTAGGGGGCGTTAATAACTATGGCTACACCTTC	CSVVGGVNNYGYTF
TRBV7-9	.	TRBJ1-2	.	TGTGCCAGCAGCCCGCGACAGGGCTACACCTTC	CASSPRQGYTF
TRBV7-9	.	TRBJ1-1	.	TGTGCCAGCAGCTTTGGGACAAGCACTGAAGCTTTCTTT	CASSFGTSTEAFF
TRBV28	.	TRBJ1-2	.	TGTGCCAGCAGTTTGAGCGGGGGGTGGTATGGCTACACCTTC	CASSLSGGWYGYTF
TRBV19	.	TRBJ1-4	.	TGTGCCAGTAGTATACCTAAAATCGGGACAAAGATTTTT	CASSIPKIGTKIF
TRBV5-5	.	TRBJ2-7	.	TGTGCCAGCAGCCCCGGCGGGGGCGCCTACGAGCAGTACTTC	CASSPGGGAYEQYF
TRBV14	.	TRBJ2-7	.	TGTGCCAGCAGCCAAGTTGCTACCTCCGAGCAGTACTTC	CASSQVATSEQYF